This T cell receptor (beta chain) is from a study of beta chain features in type 1 diabetes. Study-level background: Examination spanned 100 million to 130 million sorted cells from all samples.

Overall study results and limits: The VDJ junctions of type 1 diabetes patients carried fewer insertions and more deletions. Moderate but significant shortening of TCRB CDR3s was recorded in all four CD4+ subsets from Type 1 diabetes patients. Within patients, naive, central memory and Treg TCRB repertoires seemed more similar than within healthy donors.

The study reverse transcribed the entire isolated RNA, so it sequenced expressed TCRB transcripts. Naive, central memory and regulatory T cell samples yielded approximately 3.3 million reads on average. Using immunoSEQ multiplex PCR, the repertoire was profiled, and TCRdb retains in-frame clones only, with some absent. This sample has 150,000 to 200,000 clones, with roughly 60% found just once. As concerns this clone: Its specificity is not known.

The clonotype was recovered from a man aged 25-45 years with type 1 diabetes. Sequencing was performed on naive CD4+ T cells from blood.

The CDR3 region is CASSPGTDTSSTDTQYF. The CDR3 coding sequence is TGCGCCAGCAGCCCCGGGACGGATACTTCTAGCACAGATACGCAGTATTTT. The chain is built from TRBV4-1 and TRBJ2-3; perhaps D is TRBD1 or TRBD2 (5 bases each). The CDR3 is 17 amino acids. CDR1 is MGHRA, CDR2 YSYEKL, per germline. Trimming took off 4 bases at V and 0 bases at J, with 17 bases between the two ends.